This TCR beta chain was recovered during a study of blood T cell repertoires in COVID-19. Study at large: Sources were T cells, B-cell-depleted T cells, or PBMCs; the material itself was cDNA or gDNA.

Authors' processing steps: For nucleated cells, counts were estimated from reference gene primer amplification. This table comes from immunoSEQ multiplex PCR, and its TCRdb copy is limited to in-frame clones, with some not included. V, J and clone size were drawn from that table, and D and trimming were deduced from the DNA. The sample shows over 85,000 clones, 80% to 90% of them seen only once. The CDR3 totals 18 residues. J gave up 7 bases and V 3 bases, and 20 bases lay outside the gene matches. The germline gives CDR1 SGHNT, CDR2 YYREEE (reference sequence). This sequence was found in a woman in her seventies with acute or convalescent COVID-19. The sample consisted of peripheral blood. The rearrangement uses TRBV5-4 and TRBJ1-2, with 8 bases fitting TRBD1. The CDR3: CASSSLRMQGADLSGYTF. DNA for the CDR3: TGTGCCAGCAGCTCCCTTCGAATGCAGGGGGCGGATCTCTCTGGCTACACCTTC.